The entry below describes one T cell receptor (beta chain). Its specificity is not known. This sample is part of a study of T cell responses to AZD1222 COVID-19 vaccine. The protocol was immunoSEQ multiplex PCR, while the TCRdb copy is restricted to in-frame clones and leaves out a portion. The sample carries approximately 130,000 clones, 90% to 95% recorded once. Germline V gene sequence: CDR1 MDHEN, CDR2 SYDVKM. Trimming pared 1 base from V and 3 bases from J, leaving 12 bases between. The CDR3 is made up of 15 amino acids. Study-wide findings and caveats: There were mostly white British donors and more females than males, and clonal diversity was possibly underestimated. Reports indicate that nearly half of spike-specific TCRs are directed at unmutated variant regions.

The chain uses TRBV28 and TRBJ1-1; D call uncertain. The sequence was obtained from an adult in good health. Sample: peripheral blood, taken on day 0 of AZD1222 vaccination. Here the CDR3 DNA reads TGTGCCAGCAGTTTATACGGGTATCGGGACACTGAAGCTTTCTTT. Protein product: CASSLYGYRDTEAFF. Looking up the rest from reference TRBV28 and TRBJ1-1 gives the full variable domain: DVKVTQSSRYLVKRTGEKVFLECVQDMDHENMFWYRQDPGLGLRLIYFSYDVKMKEKGDIPEGYSVSREKKERFSLILESASTNQTSMYLCASSLYGYRDTEAFFGQGTRLTVV.